The source of this TCR beta chain is a study of tumor-infiltrating lymphocytes in primary liver carcinoma. Extraction also yielded germline DNA, while blood RNA was obtained from unsorted whole blood. Constant-region priming of about 500 ng total RNA yielded TCR beta cDNA. Investigators got TCR beta libraries out of three nested multiplex PCR rounds, done with slightly modified ARM-PCR. The opening two PCR rounds, approximately 10 cycles each, paired TRBV1-TRBV30 forward primers with a C-beta reverse primer. A single record per CDR3 protein comes from TCRdb applying MiXCR to the multiplex PCR reads. This table has approximately 300,000 distinct CDR3 sequences, about 62% appearing once. On this clonotype itself: A much larger clone differs from this one at a single base, so this may be a read error.

The ends were cut back, 6 bases at V and 6 bases at J, with 9 bases in the middle. This CDR3 is built from 12 residues. Germline V CDR1 and CDR2: MNHNS, SASEGT. This receptor was taken from a man aged 35 to 55 with primary liver carcinoma and hepatitis B virus infection. Sequenced: peripheral blood. V usage is TRBV6-1 and J usage is TRBJ2-1; the D is unclear. The DNA of the CDR3 is TGTGCCAGCAGAGTCGGTCCCAATGAGCAGTTCTTC. Residues: CASRVGPNEQFF.